Shown below are 12 T cell receptor beta chains from a single sample sequenced in a study of T cells in Graves' hyperthyroidism and ophthalmopathy. What was amplified from RNA transcripts were TCR beta CDR3 regions. The HTBI primer set drove a first-round RT-PCR of the TCR CDR3. From the multiplex PCR reads, TCRdb called clonotypes with MiXCR, one entry per CDR3 protein. This table has 250,000 to 300,000 distinct CDR3 sequences, more than 15% appearing once. The sample consisted of blood. The receptors shown here come from a woman aged 55-69 years with Graves' ophthalmopathy.

About this clonotype itself: Germline and junction disagree at one end, which may indicate a read error. This chain links TRBV7-8 with TRBJ2-1, with D unclear. The CDR3 spans 14 residues. Germline CDR1 SGHVS, CDR2 FQNEAQ. CDR3 region: CASSLHGSYNEQFF. The CDR3 nucleotides read TGCGCCAGCAGCCTCCACGGTTCCTACAATGAGCAGTTCTTC.

Ten or more counts support this clonotype. The rearrangement links TRBV6-1 to TRBJ2-7; 9 bases map to TRBD2. Germline CDR1 MNHNS, CDR2 SASEGT. This CDR3 is built from 14 residues. With 8 bases clipped from V and 2 bases from J, the junction kept 7 bases outside the gene matches. The CDR3 here is CASRIAGATYEQYF. The DNA of the CDR3 is TGTGCCAGCCGGATAGCGGGGGCTACCTACGAGCAGTACTTC.

The V call is TRBV5-8, the J call TRBJ1-4, with D maybe TRBD1 (5 bases). Trimming left V 2 bases short and J 8 bases short, with 16 bases between. The CDR3 is 15 amino acids. The germline V gene has CDR1 SGHTS and CDR2 YDEGEE. The CDR3 DNA reads as TGTGCCAGCAGCTTACTAGGGACCCAGGGAGAAAAACTGTTTTTT. It specifies CASSLLGTQGEKLFF.

For this clonotype: This may stem from a read error, because a much larger clone lies one nucleotide away. The gene calls are TRBV18 and TRBJ1-1; weak D call: TRBD1 (5 bases). The CDR3 covers 16 residues. CDR1 and CDR2 (germline): KGHSH, LQKENI. The CDR3 protein is CASPPPGAAENTEAFF. DNA of the CDR3: TGTGCCAGCCCACCCCCCGGGGCGGCTGAGAACACTGAAGCTTTCTTT.

The V and J genes are TRBV6-1 and TRBJ1-5; 8 bases are a match to TRBD1. The CDR3 is made up of 15 amino acids. Unmatched junction bases numbered 9, after V lost 4 bases and J lost 7 bases. Per germline, CDR1 MNHNS and CDR2 SASEGT. Here the CDR3 DNA reads TGTGCCAGCAGTGGGATCCAGGGGGCACGACAGCCCCAGCATTTT. The encoded protein is CASSGIQGARQPQHF.

This clonotype was seen ten or more times. The rearrangement joins TRBV12-3 or TRBV12-4 to TRBJ2-1, with 7 bases matching TRBD2. CDR3 length: 14 amino acids. V was clipped by 1 base and J by 4 bases; unmatched bases: 1. The CDR3 DNA reads as TGTGCCAGCAGTTTAGGACTAGCTTACAATGAGCAGTTCTTC. Translated, it gives CASSLGLAYNEQFF.

This clonotype has ten or more counts. Germline and junction disagree at one end, which may indicate a read error. The V and J genes are TRBV7-6 and TRBJ2-7; D might be TRBD1 or TRBD2, each matching 5 bases. Per germline, CDR1 SGHVS and CDR2 FNYEAQ. This CDR3 contains 15 residues. CDR3 coding DNA: TGTGCCAGCAACTTAGGAATGGGCAGGGACCACGAGCAGTACTTC. Its protein is CASNLGMGRDHEQYF.

This chain uses TRBV25-1 with TRBJ1-4; tentatively, D is TRBD1 (6 bases). V was cut by 3 bases and J by 10 bases, with 9 bases left in between. Per germline, CDR1 MGHDK and CDR2 SYGVNS. This CDR3 is built from 12 residues. The CDR3 is CASSDFRGKLFF. CDR3 bases: TGTGCCAGCAGTGACTTCAGGGGAAAACTGTTTTTT.

This chain uses TRBV20-1 with TRBJ2-2; 10 bases match TRBD2. The junction had 1 base not matched to a gene; V was cut back by 5 bases and J by 1 base. CDR3 length equals 14 residues. Germline CDR1 reads DFQATT; CDR2 reads SNEGSKA (reference sequence). CDR3 in amino acids: CSAWTSGNTGELFF. CDR3 nucleotides: TGCAGTGCTTGGACTAGCGGGAACACCGGGGAGCTGTTTTTT.

This clonotype appeared many times. The chain links TRBV20-1 to TRBJ1-5, with a weak D call TRBD1 (5 bases). Between the trimmed V and J ends, which lost 3 bases and 4 bases, there was a span of 10 bases. CDR3 length: 13 amino acids. The germline CDR1 and CDR2 sequences are DFQATT and SNEGSKA (reference sequence). CDR3 in DNA: TGCAGTGCTAGGAGGACAACTAATCAGCCCCAGCATTTT. Encoded protein: CSARRTTNQPQHF.

The table lists this clonotype with a few counts. The rearrangement links TRBV10-3 to TRBJ2-1; perhaps D is TRBD1 or TRBD2 (6 bases each). Per the germline V gene, CDR1 is ENHRY and CDR2 is SYGVKD. The CDR3 has 15 residues. The V gene lost 0 bases and the J gene lost 8 bases, with 14 bases spanning the gap. The CDR3 loop reads CAISESGGGLYEQFF. In nucleotides, the CDR3 is TGTGCCATCAGTGAGTCGGGGGGCGGCCTTTATGAGCAGTTCTTC.

The chain uses TRBV9 and TRBJ2-5; 9 bases match TRBD1. Germline values: CDR1 SGDLS, CDR2 YYNGEE. The trim removed 4 bases at V and 3 bases at J, leaving 7 bases unmatched. The CDR3 has 15 residues. The CDR3 sequence: CASSPRTGDKETQYF. The CDR3 DNA reads TGTGCCAGCAGCCCCCGGACAGGGGATAAAGAGACCCAGTACTTC.